Presented here are 20 T cell receptor beta chains from one specimen sequenced in a study of shared clonotypes between healthy human individuals. Data came from immunoSEQ multiplex PCR; TCRdb stores just in-frame clones and leaves some out. The sample holds over a million clones, around 97% seen once. Sequenced: naive CD4+ T cells sorted from blood. Indicated subset: CD45RA+ positively selected. Every receptor here comes from a man aged 25 to 40 in good health.

The chain recombines TRBV7-6 with TRBJ2-3, with 7 bases matching TRBD1. Germline V gives CDR1 SGHVS, CDR2 FNYEAQ. After removal of 6 bases from V and 4 bases from J, the junction contained 10 bases not matched to a gene. The CDR3 totals 15 residues. The CDR3 coding sequence is TGTGCCAGCAGTTTAAGACAGGGCCGGGCAGATACGCAGTATTTT. Its translation is CASSLRQGRADTQYF.

The gene calls are TRBV27 and TRBJ2-1; tentatively, D is TRBD1 (6 bases). From germline, CDR1 is MNHEY and CDR2 SMNVEV (reference sequence). Trimming removed 4 bases from V and 4 bases from J, with 11 bases in between. This CDR3 has 14 residues. The CDR3 DNA sequence: TGTGCCAGCAGTTCAGGGGATACTTACAATGAGCAGTTCTTC. Its translation is CASSSGDTYNEQFF.

The chain is built from TRBV25-1 and TRBJ2-4; D possibly corresponds to TRBD1 (6 bases). V dropped 0 bases and J dropped 4 bases, with 10 bases sitting between them. The CDR3 loop spans 15 amino acids. Germline values: CDR1 MGHDK, CDR2 SYGVNS. The CDR3 reads CASSEYGDKKNIQYF. The CDR3 region has the DNA TGTGCCAGCAGTGAATATGGGGACAAGAAAAACATTCAGTACTTC.

This clone appeared a single time. The J gene is TRBJ1-1, the V gene TRBV7-9; D gene uncertain. Germline loops: CDR1 SEHNR, CDR2 FQNEAQ (reference sequence). The CDR3 is made up of 13 amino acids. V lost 4 bases and J lost 6, with 12 bases in between. CDR3 nucleotide sequence: TGTGCCAGCAGCTCCTCGGGGATCCCTGAAGCTTTCTTT. Translation gives CASSSSGIPEAFF.

The gene calls are TRBV18 and TRBJ2-7, with 9 bases fitting TRBD2. The CDR3 length is 17 residues. With 3 bases clipped from V and 2 bases from J, the junction kept 11 bases outside the gene matches. The germline CDR1 and CDR2 sequences are KGHSH and LQKENI. DNA of the CDR3: TGTGCCAGCTCACCCCCGATTGGAGCGGGGGGTCCCTACGAGCAGTACTTC. Protein product: CASSPPIGAGGPYEQYF.

This chain connects TRBV12-5 to TRBJ2-3; 11 positions agree with TRBD2. In germline, CDR1 is LGHNT, CDR2 FRNRAP. V lost 7 bases and J lost 8; bases outside the gene matches: 11. CDR3 length equals 15 residues. The CDR3 loop reads CASAGLVAGGGTQYF. The CDR3 region has the DNA TGTGCTAGTGCCGGATTGGTAGCGGGAGGGGGTACGCAGTATTTT.

A remark on this clone: The same CDR3 can be traced to other DNA sequences in this sample. The V gene is TRBV19, the J gene TRBJ2-3; 8 nucleotides match TRBD2. CDR1 LNHDA and CDR2 SQIVND come from the germline V gene (reference sequence). This CDR3 is 14 amino acids long. The V and J ends lost 4 bases and 3 bases, in that order; junction bases with no gene match: 3. CDR3 amino acids: CASSSGRRTDTQYF. The DNA of the CDR3 is TGTGCCAGTAGTAGCGGGAGGCGGACAGATACGCAGTATTTT.

V is TRBV5-4 and J is TRBJ2-3, with 7 bases matching TRBD1. The CDR3 length is 15 residues. Germline V lookup: CDR1 SGHNT, CDR2 YYREEE (reference sequence). V gave up 4 bases and J gave up 3 bases; unmatched junction bases: 8. CDR3 loop: CASSGQTGWTDTQYF. CDR3 nucleotide sequence: TGTGCCAGCAGCGGTCAGACAGGGTGGACAGATACGCAGTATTTT.

The rearrangement uses TRBV7-9 and TRBJ2-7; D perhaps matches TRBD2 (6 bases). The V gene lost 4 bases and the J gene lost 3 bases, with 13 bases spanning the gap. CDR3 length equals 14 residues. Germline V gene lookup returns CDR1 SEHNR and CDR2 FQNEAQ (reference sequence). The CDR3 protein is CASSSFRELYEQYF. CDR3 sequence (DNA): TGTGCCAGCAGCTCGTTTCGGGAGCTCTACGAGCAGTACTTC.

This sequence joins TRBV5-4 and TRBJ1-1; TRBD1 matches 8 bases. Germline V gene data show CDR1 as SGHNT and CDR2 as YYREEE (reference sequence). This CDR3 comprises 13 residues. Losses at the gene ends were 1 base for V and 6 bases for J; bases not matched to a gene: 2. CDR3 sequence reads: CASSLQGAAEAFF. The CDR3 nucleotides are TGTGCCAGCAGCTTGCAGGGGGCGGCTGAAGCTTTCTTT.

The chain carries TRBV7-9 and TRBJ2-5, with 7 bases fitting TRBD2. The J call may not be correct, given that the DNA end is closer to TRBJ2-7. The CDR3 length is 10 residues. The germline gives CDR1 SEHNR, CDR2 FQNEAQ (reference sequence). The CDR3 DNA sequence: TGTGCAAGCGGGAACTACGAGCAGTACTTC. It specifies CASGNYEQYF.

This chain uses TRBV7-6 with TRBJ1-4, with D hard to call. Looked up from germline, CDR1 is SGHVS and CDR2 is FNYEAQ. Trimming stripped 1 base from V and 8 bases from J, with 14 bases between. The CDR3 is 15 amino acids. CDR3 in amino acids: CASSLGASVREKLFF. The CDR3 DNA follows: TGTGCCAGCAGCTTAGGGGCATCCGTGCGGGAAAAACTGTTTTTT.

J is TRBJ2-1 and V is TRBV27, with a possible D match to TRBD2 (6 bases). This CDR3 spans 13 amino acids. Germline V gives CDR1 MNHEY, CDR2 SMNVEV (reference sequence). V lost 7 bases and J lost 10, with 17 bases in between. CDR3 sequence: CASTGRSLREQFF. CDR3 sequence (DNA): TGTGCCAGCACCGGGAGAAGCCTACGCGAGCAGTTCTTC.

The chain uses TRBV5-4 and TRBJ1-1; unclear D gene. V was pared by 0 bases and J by 8 bases, with 8 bases between. There are 12 residues in the CDR3. Germline V gives CDR1 SGHNT, CDR2 YYREEE (reference sequence). The CDR3 DNA is TGTGCCAGCAGCTTGGCCGGGAAAGAAGCTTTCTTT. It translates to CASSLAGKEAFF.

This clone has just a few counts. V gene TRBV4-3 combines with J gene TRBJ2-2, with TRBD2 matching over 8 bases. There are 16 residues in the CDR3. The germline V gene encodes CDR1 LGHNA and CDR2 YSLEER. The trim removed 2 bases at V and 0 bases at J, leaving 2 bases unmatched. The chain's CDR3 is CASSQPGLANTGELFF. CDR3 nucleotide sequence: TGCGCCAGCAGCCAACCGGGACTAGCGAACACCGGGGAGCTGTTTTTT.

The chain combines TRBV7-3 with TRBJ2-1; D might be TRBD2 (7 bases). V lost 5 bases to trimming and J lost 8 bases, with 10 bases between them. CDR3 length equals 12 residues. Germline V gene sequence: CDR1 SGHTA, CDR2 FQGTGA. The CDR3 DNA sequence: TGTGCCAGCAGCGTAGGGGGGGATGAGCAGTTCTTC. Its protein product is CASSVGGDEQFF.

With regard to this clone: Additional DNA sequences in this sample encode the identical CDR3. This chain uses TRBV6-5 with TRBJ2-7; 9 bases match TRBD1. Per the germline V gene, CDR1 is MNHEY and CDR2 is SVGAGI. V dropped 0 bases and J dropped 3; count of bases not matched to a gene: 3. The CDR3 covers 15 residues. The CDR3 DNA sequence: TGTGCCAGCAGTTACTCAGGGACAGGGTTCTACGAGCAGTACTTC. Translating it yields CASSYSGTGFYEQYF.

The chain links TRBV5-6 to TRBJ1-1, with TRBD1 as a possible D gene (5 bases). V dropped 4 bases and J dropped 2 bases, with 27 bases sitting between them. Germline CDR1 reads SGHDT; CDR2 reads YYEEEE. This CDR3 region has 19 residues. The CDR3 bases are TGTGCCAGCAGCCTACTTTTTCGACAGACCAGAGACCTTAACACTGAAGCTTTCTTT. It codes for CASSLLFRQTRDLNTEAFF.

The rearrangement joins TRBV5-4 to TRBJ2-1; 10 positions match TRBD2. V was clipped by 6 bases and J by 8 bases; unmatched bases: 8. CDR1 and CDR2 (germline): SGHNT, YYREEE (reference sequence). The CDR3 loop spans 14 amino acids. The CDR3 protein is CASTHQLAGDEQFF. As DNA, the CDR3 is TGTGCCAGCACCCATCAGCTAGCGGGAGATGAGCAGTTCTTC.

This sequence joins TRBV5-1 and TRBJ1-1, with D perhaps matching TRBD1 (5 bases). Germline V gives CDR1 SGHRS, CDR2 YFSETQ. This CDR3 region has 13 residues. V lost 0 bases, J lost 5 bases, and 8 bases lay in between. The CDR3 coding sequence is TGCGCCAGCAGCTTGGGGGGCGCGACTGAAGCTTTCTTT. It translates to CASSLGGATEAFF.